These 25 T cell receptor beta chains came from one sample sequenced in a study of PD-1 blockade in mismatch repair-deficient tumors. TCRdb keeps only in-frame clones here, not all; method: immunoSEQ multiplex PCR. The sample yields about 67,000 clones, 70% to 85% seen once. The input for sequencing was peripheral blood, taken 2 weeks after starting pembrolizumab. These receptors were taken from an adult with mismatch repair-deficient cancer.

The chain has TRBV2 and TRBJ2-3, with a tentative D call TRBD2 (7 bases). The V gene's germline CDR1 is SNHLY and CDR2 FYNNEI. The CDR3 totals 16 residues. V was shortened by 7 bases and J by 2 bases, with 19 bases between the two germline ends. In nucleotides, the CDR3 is TGTGCCAGCAAAGGGAGGGACATTCAGGTCACAGATACGCAGTATTTT. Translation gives CASKGRDIQVTDTQYF.

The CDR3 sequence is CAISESRGSEAFF. CDR3 coding DNA: TGTGCCATCAGTGAGTCGAGGGGCAGTGAAGCTTTCTTT. The chain carries TRBV10-3 and TRBJ1-1; possible D gene TRBD1, 5 bases. In germline, CDR1 is ENHRY, CDR2 SYGVKD. The CDR3 consists of 13 residues. The V end lost 0 bases, the J end lost 7 bases, and 9 bases lay between the germline ends.

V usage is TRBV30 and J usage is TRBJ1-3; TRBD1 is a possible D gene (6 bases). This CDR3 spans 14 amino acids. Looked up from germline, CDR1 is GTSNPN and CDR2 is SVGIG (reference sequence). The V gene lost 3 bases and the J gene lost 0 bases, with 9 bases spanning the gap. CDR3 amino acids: CAWSRGDSGNTIYF. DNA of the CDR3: TGTGCCTGGAGCAGGGGCGACTCTGGAAACACCATATATTTT.

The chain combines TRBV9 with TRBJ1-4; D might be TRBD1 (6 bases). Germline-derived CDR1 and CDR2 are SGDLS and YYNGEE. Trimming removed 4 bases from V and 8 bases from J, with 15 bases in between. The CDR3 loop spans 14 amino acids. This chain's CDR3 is CASSPAVGGEKLFF. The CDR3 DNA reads TGTGCCAGCAGCCCTGCGGTTGGGGGCGAAAAACTGTTTTTT. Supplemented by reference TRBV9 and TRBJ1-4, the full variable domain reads DSGVTQTPKHLITATGQRVTLRCSPRSGDLSVYWYQQSLDQGLQFLIQYYNGEERAKGNILERFSAQQFPDLHSELNLSSLELGDSALYFCASSPAVGGEKLFFGSGTQLSVL.

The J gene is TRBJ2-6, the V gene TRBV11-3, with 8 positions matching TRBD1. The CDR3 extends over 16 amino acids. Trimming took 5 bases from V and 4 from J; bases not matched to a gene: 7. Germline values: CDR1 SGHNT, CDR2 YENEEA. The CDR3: CASSQGAAGGANVLTF. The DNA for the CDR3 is TGTGCCAGCAGCCAGGGGGCGGCTGGGGGGGCCAACGTCCTGACTTTC.

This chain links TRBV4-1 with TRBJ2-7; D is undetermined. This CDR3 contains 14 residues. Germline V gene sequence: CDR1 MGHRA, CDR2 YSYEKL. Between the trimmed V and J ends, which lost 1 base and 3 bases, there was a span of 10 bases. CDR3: CASSQVPNHYEQYF. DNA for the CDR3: TGCGCCAGCAGCCAAGTTCCCAACCACTACGAGCAGTACTTC.

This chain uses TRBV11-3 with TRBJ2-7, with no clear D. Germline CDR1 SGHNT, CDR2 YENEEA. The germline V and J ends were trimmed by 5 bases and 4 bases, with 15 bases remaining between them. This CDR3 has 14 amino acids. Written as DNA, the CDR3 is TGTGCCAGCAGCCTACTAAGTGGGGTGTACGAGCAGTACTTC. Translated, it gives CASSLLSGVYEQYF.

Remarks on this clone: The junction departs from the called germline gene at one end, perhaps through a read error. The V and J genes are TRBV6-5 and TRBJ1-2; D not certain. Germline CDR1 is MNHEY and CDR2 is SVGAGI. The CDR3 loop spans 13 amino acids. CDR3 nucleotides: TGTGCCAACAGTCTGATGGGTAGCGGTGGCTACACCTTC. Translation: CANSLMGSGGYTF.

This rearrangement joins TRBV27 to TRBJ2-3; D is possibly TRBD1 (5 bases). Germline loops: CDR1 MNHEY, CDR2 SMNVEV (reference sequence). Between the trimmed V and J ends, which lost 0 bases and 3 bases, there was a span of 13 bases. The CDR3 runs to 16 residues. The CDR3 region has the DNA TGTGCCAGCAGTTTATCCTACAGGCTCTCTACAGATACGCAGTATTTT. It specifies CASSLSYRLSTDTQYF.

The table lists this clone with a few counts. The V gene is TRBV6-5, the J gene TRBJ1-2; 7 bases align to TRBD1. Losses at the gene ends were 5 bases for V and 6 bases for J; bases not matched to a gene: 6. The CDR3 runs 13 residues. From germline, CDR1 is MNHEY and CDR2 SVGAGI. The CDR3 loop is CASSNTGDDGYTF. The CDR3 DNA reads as TGTGCCAGCAGTAACACAGGGGACGATGGCTACACCTTC.

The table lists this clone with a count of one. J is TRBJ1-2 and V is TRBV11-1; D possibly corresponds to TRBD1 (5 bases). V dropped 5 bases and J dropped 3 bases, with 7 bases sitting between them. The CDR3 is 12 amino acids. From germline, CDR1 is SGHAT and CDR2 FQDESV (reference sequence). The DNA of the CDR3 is TGTGCCAGCAGCGGGGGGTACTATGGCTACACCTTC. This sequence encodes CASSGGYYGYTF.

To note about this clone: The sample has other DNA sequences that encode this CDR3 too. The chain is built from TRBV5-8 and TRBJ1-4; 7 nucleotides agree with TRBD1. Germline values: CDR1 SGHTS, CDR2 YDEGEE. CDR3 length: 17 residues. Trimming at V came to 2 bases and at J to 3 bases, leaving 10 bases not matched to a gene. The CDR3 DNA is TGTGCCAGCAGCTTTACAGGGGCTGTGGTATCTAATGAAAAACTGTTTTTT. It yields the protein CASSFTGAVVSNEKLFF.

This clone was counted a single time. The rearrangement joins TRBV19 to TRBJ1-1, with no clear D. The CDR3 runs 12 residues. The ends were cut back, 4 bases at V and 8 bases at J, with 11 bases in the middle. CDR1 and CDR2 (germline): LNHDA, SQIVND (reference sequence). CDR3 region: CASSTYRTEAFF. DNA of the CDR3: TGTGCCAGTAGTACCTACCGGACGGAAGCTTTCTTT.

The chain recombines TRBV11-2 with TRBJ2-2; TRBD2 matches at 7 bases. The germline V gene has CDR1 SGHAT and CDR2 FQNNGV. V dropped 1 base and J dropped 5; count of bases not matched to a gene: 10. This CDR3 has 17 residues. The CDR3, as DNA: TGTGCCAGCAGCTTAGGTCGGGGGAGGGTGAATACCGGGGAGCTGTTTTTT. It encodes CASSLGRGRVNTGELFF.

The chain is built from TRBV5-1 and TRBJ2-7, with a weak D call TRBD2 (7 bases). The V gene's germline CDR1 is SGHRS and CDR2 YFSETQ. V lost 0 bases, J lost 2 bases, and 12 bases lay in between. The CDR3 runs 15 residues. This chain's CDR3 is CASSLVGGQTYEQYF. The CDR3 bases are TGCGCCAGCAGCTTGGTCGGGGGGCAAACCTACGAGCAGTACTTC.

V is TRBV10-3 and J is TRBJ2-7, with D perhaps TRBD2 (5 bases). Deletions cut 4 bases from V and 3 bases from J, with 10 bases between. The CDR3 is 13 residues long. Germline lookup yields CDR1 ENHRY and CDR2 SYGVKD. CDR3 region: CAISVSGGYEQYF. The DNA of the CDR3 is TGTGCCATCAGTGTCAGCGGTGGCTACGAGCAGTACTTC.

CDR3 in amino acids: CSAAGQGRVGYTF. CDR3 nucleotides: TGCAGCGCCGCGGGACAGGGGAGGGTTGGCTACACCTTC. V usage is TRBV29-1 and J usage is TRBJ1-2, with 10 bases matching TRBD1. With V trimmed by 7 bases and J by 7 bases, 9 bases remained unmatched. The germline V gene encodes CDR1 SQVTM and CDR2 ANQGSEA. This CDR3 spans 13 amino acids. Drawing the rest from reference TRBV29-1 and TRBJ1-2, the complete variable domain is SAVISQKPSRDICQRGTSLTIQCQVDSQVTMMFWYRQQPGQSLTLIATANQGSEATYESGFVIDKFPISRPNLTFSTLTVSNMSPEDSSIYLCSAAGQGRVGYTFGSGTRLTVV.

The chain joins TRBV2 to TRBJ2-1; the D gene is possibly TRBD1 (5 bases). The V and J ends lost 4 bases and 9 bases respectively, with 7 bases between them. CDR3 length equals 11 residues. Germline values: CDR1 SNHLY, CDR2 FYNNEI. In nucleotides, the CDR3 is TGTGCCAGCAGTGGGGGCCTTGAGCAGTTCTTC. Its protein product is CASSGGLEQFF. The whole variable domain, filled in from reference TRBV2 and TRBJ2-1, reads EPEVTQTPSHQVTQMGQEVILRCVPISNHLYFYWYRQILGQKVEFLVSFYNNEISEKSEIFDDQFSVERPDGSNFTLKIRSTKLEDSAMYFCASSGGLEQFFGPGTRLTVL.

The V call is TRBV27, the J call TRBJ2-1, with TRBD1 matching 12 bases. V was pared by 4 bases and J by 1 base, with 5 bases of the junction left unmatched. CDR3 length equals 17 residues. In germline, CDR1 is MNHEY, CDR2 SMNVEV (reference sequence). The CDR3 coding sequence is TGTGCCAGCAGTTATCTGGGACAGGGGGCATCCTACAATGAGCAGTTCTTC. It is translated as CASSYLGQGASYNEQFF.

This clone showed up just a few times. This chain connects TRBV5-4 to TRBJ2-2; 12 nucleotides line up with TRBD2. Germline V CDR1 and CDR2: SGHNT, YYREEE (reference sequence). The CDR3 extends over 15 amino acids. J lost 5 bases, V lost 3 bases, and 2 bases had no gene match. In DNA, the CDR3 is TGTGCCAGCAGCTCACTAGCGGGAGGTACCGGGGAGCTGTTTTTT. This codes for CASSSLAGGTGELFF.

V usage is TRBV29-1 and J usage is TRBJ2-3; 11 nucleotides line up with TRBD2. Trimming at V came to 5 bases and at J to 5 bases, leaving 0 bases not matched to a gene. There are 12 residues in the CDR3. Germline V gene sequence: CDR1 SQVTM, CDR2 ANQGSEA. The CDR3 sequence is CSVTSGGDTQYF. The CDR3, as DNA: TGCAGCGTTACTAGCGGGGGAGATACGCAGTATTTT.

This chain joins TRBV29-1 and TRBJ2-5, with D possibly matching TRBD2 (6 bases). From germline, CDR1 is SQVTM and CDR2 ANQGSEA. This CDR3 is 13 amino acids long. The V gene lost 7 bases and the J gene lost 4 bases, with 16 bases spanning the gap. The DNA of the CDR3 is TGCAGCGCTACCTTCCCGGGGGTAGAGACCCAGTACTTC. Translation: CSATFPGVETQYF.

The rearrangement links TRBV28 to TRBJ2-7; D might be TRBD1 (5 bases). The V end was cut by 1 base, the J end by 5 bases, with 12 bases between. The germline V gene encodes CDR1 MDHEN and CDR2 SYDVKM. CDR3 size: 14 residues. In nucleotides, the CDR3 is TGTGCCAGCAGTTTATACCCCGTAGGGGACGAGCAGTACTTC. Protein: CASSLYPVGDEQYF.

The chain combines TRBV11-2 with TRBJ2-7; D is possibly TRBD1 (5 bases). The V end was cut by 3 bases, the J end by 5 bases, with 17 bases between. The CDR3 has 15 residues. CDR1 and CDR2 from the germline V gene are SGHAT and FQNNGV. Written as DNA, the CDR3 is TGTGCCAGCAGCTTTATAACTGGGGCGATCAACGAGCAGTACTTC. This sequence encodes CASSFITGAINEQYF.

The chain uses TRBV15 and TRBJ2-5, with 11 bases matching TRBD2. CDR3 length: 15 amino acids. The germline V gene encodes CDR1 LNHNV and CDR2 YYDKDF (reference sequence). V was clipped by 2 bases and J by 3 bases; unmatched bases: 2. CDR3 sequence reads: CATSRNSGREETQYF. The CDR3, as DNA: TGTGCCACCAGCAGAAATAGCGGGAGGGAAGAGACCCAGTACTTC.